This TCR beta chain originates from a study of shared clonotypes between healthy human individuals. Comment on this clone: Its antigen remains unknown.

Profiling relied on immunoSEQ multiplex PCR, and the TCRdb table lists in-frame clones only, not all of them. Among some 1 million clones listed, about 75% were seen once. Germline V CDR1 and CDR2: LGHNT, FRNRAP. Between the trimmed V and J ends, which lost 0 bases and 7 bases, there was a span of 6 bases. The CDR3 totals 13 residues. The CD4+ fraction was divided into a CD45RA+ naive subset and a CD45RA-negative memory subset. Study outcomes and limitations: As a rule, naive subsets had a larger estimated richness than memory subsets.

The genes are TRBV12-5 and TRBJ2-2; D is ambiguous. The sequence derives from a man younger than 30 in good health. The sequencing input was memory CD4+ T cells sorted from blood. As to subset: CD45RA-negative fraction. CDR3: CASGLVRNGELFF. The CDR3 coding sequence is TGTGCTAGTGGTTTGGTACGAAACGGGGAGCTGTTTTTT.